One sample yielded the 21 T cell receptor beta chains listed below, sequenced in a study of CD8 T cells in ankylosing spondylitis. These receptors lack a known antigen. TCRdb re-called the 5' RACE reads with MiXCR, one entry per CDR3 protein. The sample has more than 650,000 distinct CDR3 sequences; approximately 12% are singletons. Study-wide points: A TCR beta motif of fewer than ten highly homologous variants seemed to mark ankylosing spondylitis blood.

Sample: blood, either unsorted or a sorted T cell fraction (not recorded which). The receptors originated from a male donor with ankylosing spondylitis.

This clonotype was detected many times. This sequence joins TRBV5-1 and TRBJ2-2, with D unresolved. V shed 4 bases and J shed 5 bases, with 18 bases lying between them. In germline, CDR1 is SGHRS, CDR2 YFSETQ. CDR3 size: 16 residues. Here the CDR3 reads CASSPTPRTKTGELFF. The DNA of the CDR3 is TGCGCCAGCAGCCCGACGCCGCGAACAAAGACCGGGGAGCTGTTTTTT.

As concerns this clonotype: This sequence may be a read error, since a much larger clone differs from it by one base. The genes are TRBV29-1 and TRBJ1-5, with D uncertain. This CDR3 region has 11 residues. CDR1 is SQVTM and CDR2 is ANQGSEA in the germline V gene. The CDR3 protein is CSVGGDQHQHF. The DNA for the CDR3 is TGCAGCGTTGGTGGTGATCAGCACCAGCATTTT.

This clonotype was seen a handful of times. The chain is built from TRBV5-1 and TRBJ2-3, with 11 bases fitting TRBD2. V was clipped by 0 bases and J by 6 bases; unmatched bases: 6. Germline V gene sequence: CDR1 SGHRS, CDR2 YFSETQ. The CDR3 is 16 amino acids. The CDR3 sequence: CASSLGTSGRGDTQYF. The CDR3 DNA follows: TGCGCCAGCAGCTTGGGGACTAGCGGGCGTGGGGATACGCAGTATTTT.

The genes are TRBV6-2 or TRBV6-3 and TRBJ2-7; D may be TRBD2 (5 bases). The CDR3 is 15 residues long. The germline V gene has CDR1 MNHEY and CDR2 SVGEGT. Deletions cut 6 bases from V and 0 bases from J, with 15 bases between. The CDR3 reads CASSGGLVSSYEQYF. CDR3 nucleotides: TGTGCCAGCAGCGGTGGACTTGTGAGCTCCTACGAGCAGTACTTC.

Only a few counts were recorded for this clonotype. The CDR3: CAISRGLAGSSYEQYF. The CDR3 bases are TGTGCCATCAGTAGAGGACTAGCGGGTAGCTCCTACGAGCAGTACTTC. The V call is TRBV10-3, the J call TRBJ2-7; 11 nucleotides line up with TRBD2. J gave up 0 bases and V 5 bases, and 6 bases lay outside the gene matches. The CDR3 length is 16 residues. Germline V CDR1 and CDR2: ENHRY, SYGVKD.

The rearrangement joins TRBV10-3 to TRBJ2-7, with D perhaps matching TRBD1 (6 bases). The CDR3 spans 15 residues. V lost 3 bases and J 7 bases, leaving 19 bases between the germline ends. Germline lookup yields CDR1 ENHRY and CDR2 SYGVKD. The CDR3 sequence: CAISELPALRGEQYF. CDR3 nucleotide sequence: TGTGCCATCAGTGAACTGCCAGCCCTAAGGGGGGAGCAGTACTTC.

This clonotype was recorded at least ten times. The V call is TRBV20-1, the J call TRBJ2-7; 9 nucleotides align to TRBD2. With 3 bases clipped from V and 6 bases from J, the junction kept 9 bases outside the gene matches. Germline V gene data show CDR1 as DFQATT and CDR2 as SNEGSKA (reference sequence). CDR3 length equals 14 residues. The CDR3 loop is CSASLAGRALEQYF. The CDR3 bases are TGCAGTGCTAGTCTAGCGGGAAGGGCCCTCGAGCAGTACTTC.

In its sample, this clonotype was seen a few times. This rearrangement joins TRBV6-5 to TRBJ1-2; D is perhaps TRBD1 (6 bases). The CDR3 is made up of 14 amino acids. Germline loops: CDR1 MNHEY, CDR2 SVGAGI. Trimming left V 4 bases short and J 4 bases short, with 13 bases between. This chain's CDR3 is CASSWGQWGYGYTF. The CDR3, as DNA: TGTGCCAGCAGTTGGGGACAATGGGGCTATGGCTACACCTTC.

In its sample, this clonotype was seen a few times. The chain combines TRBV3-1 with TRBJ2-1; TRBD1 matches at 8 bases. CDR3 length: 12 residues. Germline V gives CDR1 LGHDT, CDR2 YNNKEL (reference sequence). With 4 bases clipped from V and 15 bases from J, the junction kept 8 bases outside the gene matches. This chain's CDR3 is CASSRPGQELFF. Here the CDR3 DNA reads TGTGCCAGCAGCCGACCGGGACAGGAGTTGTTCTTC.

In its sample, this clonotype was seen a few times. The V and J genes are TRBV28 and TRBJ2-7, with 14 bases that match TRBD2. CDR1 MDHEN and CDR2 SYDVKM come from the germline V gene. The J segment lost 7 bases and the V segment lost 4 bases, leaving 12 bases of the junction unmatched. The CDR3 consists of 17 residues. The CDR3, as DNA: TGTGCCAGCAGTTACGGACTAGCGGGAGGTAAACATAATGAGCAGTACTTC. It translates to CASSYGLAGGKHNEQYF.

This clonotype was recorded at least ten times. The V and J genes are TRBV4-3 and TRBJ2-1; weak D call: TRBD2 (6 bases). The length of the CDR3 is 12 residues. The germline V gene has CDR1 LGHNA and CDR2 YSLEER. V lost 8 bases and J 4 bases, leaving 9 bases between the germline ends. CDR3 sequence: CASGLRYNEQFF. The CDR3 DNA follows: TGCGCCAGCGGACTAAGGTACAATGAGCAGTTCTTC.

This clonotype has just a few counts. This chain links TRBV7-8 with TRBJ1-6, with a weak D call TRBD1 (5 bases). Between the trimmed V and J ends, which lost 1 base and 9 bases, there was a span of 13 bases. The CDR3 is made up of 15 amino acids. Germline CDR1 is SGHVS and CDR2 is FQNEAQ. This chain's CDR3 is CASSLVGTLFSPLHF. In nucleotides, the CDR3 is TGTGCCAGCAGCTTAGTAGGGACCCTATTTTCACCCCTCCACTTT. The full variable domain, rest sourced from reference TRBV7-8 and TRBJ1-6, is GAGVSQSPRYKVAKRGQDVALRCDPISGHVSLFWYQQALGQGPEFLTYFQNEAQLDKSGLPSDRFFAERPEGSVSTLKIQRTQQEDSAVYLCASSLVGTLFSPLHFGNGTRLTVT.

This clonotype was picked up a small number of times. This rearrangement joins TRBV15 to TRBJ2-3; TRBD2 aligns across 8 bases. CDR3 size: 18 residues. The V and J ends lost 0 bases and 1 base, in that order; junction bases with no gene match: 9. Germline V gives CDR1 LNHNV, CDR2 YYDKDF (reference sequence). CDR3 residues: CATSRDPWTSLGTDTQYF. CDR3 coding DNA: TGTGCCACCAGCAGAGATCCCTGGACTAGCTTGGGCACAGATACGCAGTATTTT.

A few counts support this clonotype. The V call is TRBV6-2 or TRBV6-3, the J call TRBJ2-2; D ambiguous. Deletions cut 2 bases from V and 0 bases from J, with 4 bases between. CDR1 MNHEY and CDR2 SVGEGT come from the germline V gene. The CDR3 length is 14 residues. The chain's CDR3 is CASSYRANTGELFF. The CDR3 nucleotides are TGTGCCAGCAGTTACAGAGCGAACACCGGGGAGCTGTTTTTT.

This rearrangement joins TRBV28 to TRBJ2-3; TRBD2 matches at 7 bases. The germline CDR1 and CDR2 sequences are MDHEN and SYDVKM. The CDR3 loop spans 18 amino acids. The trim removed 2 bases at V and 2 bases at J, leaving 13 bases unmatched. CDR3 region: CASSLQGRSSGDTDTQYF. The CDR3 nucleotides are TGTGCCAGCAGTTTACAGGGTCGCTCGAGCGGGGACACAGATACGCAGTATTTT.

This clonotype has at least ten counts. The chain has TRBV7-9 and TRBJ1-1; D remains unclear. From germline, CDR1 is SEHNR and CDR2 FQNEAQ (reference sequence). The CDR3 spans 15 residues. With 1 base removed from V and 7 bases from J, the gap between germline ends came to 16 bases. The CDR3 DNA follows: TGTGCCAGCAGCTTAGTGGAAGGGCTCTCCGGTGAAGCTTTCTTT. Protein sequence: CASSLVEGLSGEAFF.

CDR3 nucleotide sequence: TGTGCCAGCAGCACCCCGAGGTGGCAGTCGGATACGCAGTATTTT. As protein: CASSTPRWQSDTQYF. This chain uses TRBV9 with TRBJ2-3; no firm D call. There are 15 residues in the CDR3. Germline V gene data show CDR1 as SGDLS and CDR2 as YYNGEE. V was clipped by 4 bases and J by 6 bases, with 18 bases between them.

This clonotype was seen a handful of times. This chain connects TRBV24-1 to TRBJ2-1; 11 positions match TRBD2. CDR1 and CDR2 (germline): KGHDR, SFDVKD. This CDR3 has 16 residues. The V gene end was trimmed by 3 bases and the J gene end by 8 bases; junction bases not matched to a gene: 8. CDR3 in amino acids: CATSDNLAGGSDEQFF. CDR3 coding DNA: TGTGCCACCAGTGATAATTTAGCGGGAGGGTCGGATGAGCAGTTCTTC.

This clonotype was observed at least ten times. The V gene is TRBV6-2 or TRBV6-3, the J gene TRBJ2-4; no reliable D call. CDR3 length: 14 amino acids. V gave up 4 bases and J gave up 0 bases, with 7 bases separating them. Germline CDR1 is MNHEY and CDR2 is SVGEGT. CDR3 DNA sequence: TGTGCCAGCAGTTTCAGGCCAGCCAAAAACATTCAGTACTTC. It specifies CASSFRPAKNIQYF.

This clonotype appeared a few times. The V and J genes are TRBV12-3 or TRBV12-4 and TRBJ2-3; 9 bases are shared with TRBD2. The length of the CDR3 is 12 residues. V trimming: 3 bases; J trimming: 15 bases; junction bases outside the gene matches: 7. CDR3 protein: CASSLGGGGCYF. The CDR3 DNA reads TGTGCCAGCAGTTTGGGCGGGGGGGGCTGCTATTTT.

The chain recombines TRBV20-1 with TRBJ2-1; D assignment may be TRBD1 or TRBD2 (6 bases each). CDR1 is DFQATT and CDR2 is SNEGSKA in the germline V gene (reference sequence). With 5 bases removed from V and 7 bases from J, the gap between germline ends came to 15 bases. The CDR3 covers 13 residues. The CDR3 spells CSAYLGGSNEQFF. The CDR3 region has the DNA TGCAGTGCTTACCTAGGGGGGAGTAATGAGCAGTTCTTC.